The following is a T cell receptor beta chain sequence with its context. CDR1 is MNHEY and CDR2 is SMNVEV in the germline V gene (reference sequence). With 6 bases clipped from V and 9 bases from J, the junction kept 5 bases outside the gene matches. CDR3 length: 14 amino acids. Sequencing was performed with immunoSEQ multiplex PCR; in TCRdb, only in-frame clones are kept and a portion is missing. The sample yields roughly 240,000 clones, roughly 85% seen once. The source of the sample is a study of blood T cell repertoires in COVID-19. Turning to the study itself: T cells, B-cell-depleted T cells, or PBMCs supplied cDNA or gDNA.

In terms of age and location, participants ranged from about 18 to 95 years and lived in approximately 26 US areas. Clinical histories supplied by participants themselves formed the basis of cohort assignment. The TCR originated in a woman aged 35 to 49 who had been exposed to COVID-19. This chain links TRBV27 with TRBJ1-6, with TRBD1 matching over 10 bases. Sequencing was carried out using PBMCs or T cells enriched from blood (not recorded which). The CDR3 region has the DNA TGTGCCAGCAGCGTTGACAGGGGGCCTTCACCCCTCCACTTT. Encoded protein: CASSVDRGPSPLHF.